This is a list of T cell receptor beta chains from one sample in a study of lymphopenia after photon versus proton radiotherapy. The repertoire was sequenced with immunoSEQ multiplex PCR; TCRdb's copy has only in-frame clones and lacks some. The sample gives tens of thousands of clones, approximately 82% of which show up once; about 29% is in the top ten. Sequenced material: peripheral blood, taken from a patient treated with photon-based radiotherapy. Receptors were obtained from a man in his fifties or sixties with gastric cancer. Both conserved end residues are part of each CDR3. D genes are given only for firm matches. Not every row has a clone size; where given, it reads once, few, many or a size class.

V gene	clone size	J gene	D gene	CDR3 protein	CDR3 DNA
TRBV2	NA	TRBJ2-3	NA	CASSDAGASTDTQYF	TGTGCCAGCAGTGATGCAGGGGCTAGCACAGATACGCAGTATTTT
TRBV10-1	NA	TRBJ1-1	TRBD1	CASSVNGTGNNTEAFF	TGCGCCAGCAGTGTGAATGGGACAGGGAATAACACTGAAGCTTTCTTT
TRBV7-2	NA	TRBJ2-1	TRBD2	CASSSGLAAYNEQFF	TGTGCCAGCAGCTCGGGACTAGCGGCCTACAATGAGCAGTTCTTC
TRBV5-6	NA	TRBJ2-1	TRBD1	CASSSTGGNEQFF	TGTGCCAGCAGTTCTACAGGGGGGAATGAGCAGTTCTTC
TRBV19	NA	TRBJ2-3	NA	CASTVPGTDTQYF	TGTGCCAGTACAGTCCCGGGCACAGATACGCAGTATTTT
TRBV5-1	NA	TRBJ2-2	NA	CASSDQPSGELFF	TGCGCCAGCAGCGATCAGCCATCGGGGGAGCTGTTTTTT
TRBV7-9	NA	TRBJ1-1	NA	CASSFTRGGDTEAFF	TGTGCCAGCAGCTTTACCCGGGGCGGCGACACTGAAGCTTTCTTT
TRBV6-6	NA	TRBJ1-1	NA	CASSLRRQNTEAFF	TGTGCCAGCAGTTTACGACGGCAGAACACTGAAGCTTTCTTT
TRBV5-1	NA	TRBJ2-1	TRBD1	CASSDVDRGENNEQFF	TGCGCCAGCAGCGACGTGGACAGGGGTGAGAACAATGAGCAGTTCTTC
TRBV5-1	NA	TRBJ2-1	TRBD2	CASSWTSGRAGNEQFF	TGCGCCAGCAGCTGGACTAGCGGGAGGGCAGGGAATGAGCAGTTCTTC
TRBV7-2	NA	TRBJ2-3	TRBD1	CASSLTGEATDTQYF	TGTGCCAGCAGCCTGACAGGGGAGGCCACAGATACGCAGTATTTT
TRBV19	NA	TRBJ1-1	NA	CASSTRRGGRQGGAEAFF	TGTGCCAGTAGTACCCGCAGGGGAGGACGCCAAGGAGGGGCTGAAGCTTTCTTT
TRBV18	NA	TRBJ2-3	NA	CASSPDYSTDTQYF	TGTGCCAGCTCACCGGACTACAGCACAGATACGCAGTATTTT
TRBV7-2	once	TRBJ1-1	NA	CASSSRRYTEAFF	TGTGCCAGCAGCTCCCGACGCTACACTGAAGCTTTCTTT
TRBV5-4	NA	TRBJ2-1	NA	CASSLEANEQFF	TGTGCCAGCAGCTTGGAGGCGAATGAGCAGTTCTTC
TRBV5-4	few	TRBJ2-1	TRBD2	CASSDGTSGSSYNEQFF	TGTGCCAGCAGCGACGGTACTAGCGGGAGCTCCTACAATGAGCAGTTCTTC
TRBV5-6	NA	TRBJ2-7	TRBD2	CASSSGLANEQYF	TGTGCCAGCAGCTCCGGACTAGCCAACGAGCAGTACTTC
TRBV7-7	once	TRBJ2-2	TRBD1	CASSSDRGSTGELFF	TGTGCCAGCAGCTCAGACAGGGGCAGCACCGGGGAGCTGTTTTTT
TRBV4-3	NA	TRBJ2-7	TRBD1	CASSQDEAQGAREQYF	TGCGCCAGCAGCCAAGATGAGGCGCAGGGGGCTAGGGAGCAGTACTTC
TRBV5-1	NA	TRBJ2-2	NA	CASTLREYTGELFF	TGCGCCAGCACCCTGCGGGAATACACCGGGGAGCTGTTTTTT
TRBV19	NA	TRBJ2-3	NA	CASSRQVSSTDTQYF	TGTGCCAGTAGTAGACAGGTATCTAGCACAGATACGCAGTATTTT
TRBV18	NA	TRBJ2-7	TRBD2	CASSPGLNYEQYF	TGTGCCAGCTCACCGGGACTAAACTACGAGCAGTACTTC
TRBV19	NA	TRBJ2-7	NA	CASSIGHHANSYEQYF	TGTGCCAGTAGTATAGGGCACCATGCCAACTCCTACGAGCAGTACTTC
TRBV4-1	NA	TRBJ2-1	NA	CASSLGGRERRRNEQFF	TGCGCCAGCAGCCTCGGGGGGCGGGAGCGCCGGCGGAATGAGCAGTTCTTC
TRBV7-2	NA	TRBJ1-1	TRBD1	CASSQDTGTGNTEAFF	TGTGCCAGCAGTCAGGATACCGGGACAGGGAATACTGAAGCTTTCTTT
TRBV30	NA	TRBJ2-4	NA	CAWSASNSGAKLAKNIQYF	TGTGCCTGGAGCGCGTCCAACTCCGGGGCCAAACTAGCCAAAAACATTCAGTACTTC
TRBV7-8	NA	TRBJ2-1	TRBD2	CASSLDVGLDKGEQFF	TGTGCCAGCAGCTTAGATGTGGGACTAGACAAGGGTGAGCAGTTCTTC
TRBV5-1	NA	TRBJ2-5	NA	CASSFLGVGETQYF	TGCGCCAGCAGCTTCCTAGGGGTTGGAGAGACCCAGTACTTC
TRBV30	NA	TRBJ2-2	TRBD2	CAWNGLAGVLNTGELFF	TGTGCCTGGAACGGGCTAGCGGGAGTCTTAAACACCGGGGAGCTGTTTTTT
TRBV18	NA	TRBJ2-7	TRBD2	CASSPLGTSGSHEQYF	TGTGCCAGCTCACCACTTGGGACTAGCGGGAGCCACGAGCAGTACTTC
TRBV5-1	NA	TRBJ2-7	TRBD2	CASSLAGGEQYF	TGCGCCAGCAGCTTGGCGGGGGGCGAGCAGTACTTC
TRBV2	NA	TRBJ1-2	NA	CASSDTGGKNYGYTF	TGTGCCAGCAGTGACACTGGGGGGAAAAACTATGGCTACACCTTC
TRBV18	NA	TRBJ1-1	NA	CASSPPGPLMNTEAFF	TGTGCCAGCTCACCACCGGGCCCCCTGATGAACACTGAAGCTTTCTTT
TRBV5-1	NA	TRBJ2-2	TRBD1	CASSFRPGQEPNTGELFF	TGCGCCAGCAGCTTTAGACCGGGACAGGAGCCGAACACCGGGGAGCTGTTTTTT
TRBV7-8	NA	TRBJ2-7	TRBD1	CASSLGGQGVYEQYF	TGTGCCAGCAGCTTAGGGGGACAGGGGGTTTACGAGCAGTACTTC
TRBV27	NA	TRBJ2-1	TRBD1	CASSLSWGQGARSEQFF	TGTGCCAGCAGTTTATCGTGGGGACAGGGGGCGAGGAGTGAGCAGTTCTTC
TRBV28	NA	TRBJ1-5	TRBD1	CASSLGQGFQPQHF	TGTGCCAGCAGTCTGGGACAGGGATTTCAGCCCCAGCATTTT
TRBV2	NA	TRBJ2-7	NA	CASKQPFAGKAYEQYF	TGTGCCAGTAAACAACCTTTTGCGGGGAAAGCCTACGAGCAGTACTTC
TRBV7-8	NA	TRBJ1-4	NA	CATSRFRGETNEKLFF	TGTGCCACCTCGCGTTTTCGGGGGGAGACTAATGAAAAACTGTTTTTT
TRBV4-2	NA	TRBJ1-2	NA	CASSQEYNYGYTF	TGTGCCAGCAGCCAAGAGTATAACTATGGCTACACCTTC
TRBV5-4	NA	TRBJ2-2	NA	CASSLTYYGELFF	TGTGCCAGCAGCCTGACGTATTACGGGGAGCTGTTTTTT
TRBV27	NA	TRBJ1-2	NA	CASSFFGRDDRNYGYTF	TGTGCCAGCAGTTTTTTCGGGAGGGACGATAGAAACTATGGCTACACCTTC
TRBV7-9	NA	TRBJ1-6	TRBD1	CASSRGTGGSPLHF	TGTGCCAGCAGCCGAGGGACAGGAGGTTCACCCCTCCACTTT
TRBV19	NA	TRBJ1-1	NA	CASISWTEDTEAFF	TGTGCCAGTATCTCTTGGACGGAGGACACTGAAGCTTTCTTT
TRBV7-2	NA	TRBJ2-7	TRBD2	CASSFLAGGPTYEQYF	TGTGCCAGCAGCTTCCTAGCGGGAGGTCCAACCTACGAGCAGTACTTC
TRBV25-1	NA	TRBJ2-1	TRBD2	CASSERGRGNEQFF	TGTGCCAGCAGTGAGCGCGGGAGAGGCAATGAGCAGTTCTTC
TRBV7-9	NA	TRBJ1-2	NA	CASSLGGMDYGYTF	TGTGCCAGCAGCTTAGGGGGAATGGACTATGGCTACACCTTC
TRBV28	NA	TRBJ2-5	NA	CASSLPGTVQETQYF	TGTGCCAGCAGTTTACCCGGGACGGTGCAAGAGACCCAGTACTTC
TRBV5-1	NA	TRBJ2-3	TRBD2	CASSSSGNTDTQYF	TGCGCCAGCAGCAGTAGCGGGAACACAGATACGCAGTATTTT
TRBV5-6	NA	TRBJ2-3	TRBD1	CASSLAGTGSTDTQYF	TGTGCCAGCAGTTTGGCCGGGACAGGTAGCACAGATACGCAGTATTTT
TRBV27	NA	TRBJ1-1	TRBD1	CASSLRQGITEAFF	TGTGCCAGCAGTTTACGACAGGGTATCACTGAAGCTTTCTTT
TRBV29-1	few	TRBJ1-2	NA	CSVGPDRQSNEVYGYTF	TGCAGCGTCGGACCGGACCGACAGAGTAACGAGGTTTATGGCTACACCTTC
TRBV29-1	NA	TRBJ2-1	TRBD2	CSHTGLAGRYNEQFF	TGCAGCCACACGGGACTAGCGGGAAGATACAATGAGCAGTTCTTC
TRBV7-9	NA	TRBJ2-7	NA	CASREGQGPLEQYF	TGTGCCAGTCGGGAGGGACAGGGTCCCCTCGAGCAGTACTTC